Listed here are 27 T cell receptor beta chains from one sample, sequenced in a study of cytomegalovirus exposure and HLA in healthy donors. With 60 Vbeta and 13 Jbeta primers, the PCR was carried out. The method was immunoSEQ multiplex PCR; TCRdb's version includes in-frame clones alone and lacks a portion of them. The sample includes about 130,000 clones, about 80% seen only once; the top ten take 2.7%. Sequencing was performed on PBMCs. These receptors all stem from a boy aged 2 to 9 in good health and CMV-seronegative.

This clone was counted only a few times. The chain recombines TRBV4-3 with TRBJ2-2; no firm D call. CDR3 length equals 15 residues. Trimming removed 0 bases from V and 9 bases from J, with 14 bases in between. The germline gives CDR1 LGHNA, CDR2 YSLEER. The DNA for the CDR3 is TGCGCCAGCAGCCAAGAGCCCCGCTCAGCGTGGGAGCTGTTTTTT. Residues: CASSQEPRSAWELFF.

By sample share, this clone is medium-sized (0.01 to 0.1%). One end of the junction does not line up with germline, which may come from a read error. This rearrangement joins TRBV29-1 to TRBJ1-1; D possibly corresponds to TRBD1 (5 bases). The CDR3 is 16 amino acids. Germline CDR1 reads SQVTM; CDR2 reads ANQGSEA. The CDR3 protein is CSVGLWFDGGNSEAFF. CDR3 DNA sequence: TGCAGCGTTGGTTTATGGTTCGACGGGGGGAACTCTGAAGCTTTCTTT.

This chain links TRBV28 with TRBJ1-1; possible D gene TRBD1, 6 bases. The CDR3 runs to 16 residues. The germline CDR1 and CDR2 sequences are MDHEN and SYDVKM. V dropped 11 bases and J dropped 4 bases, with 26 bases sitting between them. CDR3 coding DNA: TGTGCCTCTCAGCGGGGGGCTCCTTCCCTGGGCACTGAAGCTTTCTTT. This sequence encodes CASQRGAPSLGTEAFF. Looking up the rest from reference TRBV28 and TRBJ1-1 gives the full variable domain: DVKVTQSSRYLVKRTGEKVFLECVQDMDHENMFWYRQDPGLGLRLIYFSYDVKMKEKGDIPEGYSVSREKKERFSLILESASTNQTSMYLCASQRGAPSLGTEAFFGQGTRLTVV.

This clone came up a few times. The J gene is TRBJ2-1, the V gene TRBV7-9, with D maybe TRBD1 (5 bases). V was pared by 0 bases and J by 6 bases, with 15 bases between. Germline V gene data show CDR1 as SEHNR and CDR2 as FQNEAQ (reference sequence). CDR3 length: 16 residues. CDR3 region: CASSLAPLGATNEQFF. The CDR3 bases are TGTGCCAGCAGCTTAGCCCCTCTAGGGGCTACCAATGAGCAGTTCTTC.

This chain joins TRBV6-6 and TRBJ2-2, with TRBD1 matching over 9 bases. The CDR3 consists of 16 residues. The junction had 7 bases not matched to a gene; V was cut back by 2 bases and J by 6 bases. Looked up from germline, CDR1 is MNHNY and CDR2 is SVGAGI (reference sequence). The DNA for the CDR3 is TGTGCCAGCAGTTACGCACCACAGGGGGCGGCCGGGGAGCTGTTTTTT. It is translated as CASSYAPQGAAGELFF.

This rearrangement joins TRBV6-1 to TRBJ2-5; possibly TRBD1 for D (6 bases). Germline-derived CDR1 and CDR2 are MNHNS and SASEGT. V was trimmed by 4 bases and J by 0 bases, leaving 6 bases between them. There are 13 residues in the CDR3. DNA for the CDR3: TGTGCCAGCAGTGGGACAGACCAAGAGACCCAGTACTTC. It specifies CASSGTDQETQYF.

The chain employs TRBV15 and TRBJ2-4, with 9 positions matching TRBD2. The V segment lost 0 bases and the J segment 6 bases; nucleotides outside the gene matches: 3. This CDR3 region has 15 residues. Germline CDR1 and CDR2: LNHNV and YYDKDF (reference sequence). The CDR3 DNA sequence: TGTGCCACCAGCAGAGATCCTAGCGGGATAAACATTCAGTACTTC. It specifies CATSRDPSGINIQYF.

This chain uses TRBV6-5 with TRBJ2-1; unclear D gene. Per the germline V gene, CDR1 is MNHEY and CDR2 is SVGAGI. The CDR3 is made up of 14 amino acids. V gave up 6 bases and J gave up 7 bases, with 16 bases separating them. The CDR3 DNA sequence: TGTGCCAGCAGGCCGGGTTTTGGCTATAATGAGCAGTTCTTC. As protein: CASRPGFGYNEQFF.

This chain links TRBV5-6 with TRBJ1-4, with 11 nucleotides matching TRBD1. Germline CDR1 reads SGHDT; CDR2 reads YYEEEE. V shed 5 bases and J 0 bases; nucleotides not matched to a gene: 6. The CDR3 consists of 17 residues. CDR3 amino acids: CASSSDRGPATNEKLFF. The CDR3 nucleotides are TGTGCCAGCAGTTCGGACAGGGGGCCCGCAACTAATGAAAAACTGTTTTTT. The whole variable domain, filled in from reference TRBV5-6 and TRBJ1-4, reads DAGVTQSPTHLIKTRGQQVTLRCSPKSGHDTVSWYQQALGQGPQFIFQYYEEEERQRGNFPDRFSGHQFPNYSSELNVNALLLGDSALYLCASSSDRGPATNEKLFFGSGTQLSVL.

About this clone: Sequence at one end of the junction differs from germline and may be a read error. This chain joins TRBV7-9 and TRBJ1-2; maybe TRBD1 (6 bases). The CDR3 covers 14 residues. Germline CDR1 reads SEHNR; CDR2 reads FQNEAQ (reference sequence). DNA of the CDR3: TGTTCCAGCAGGCCAACAGGGTTTATTCATGGCTACACCTTC. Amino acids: CSSRPTGFIHGYTF. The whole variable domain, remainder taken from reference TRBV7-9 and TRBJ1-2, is DTGVSQNPRHKITKRGQNVTFRCDPISEHNRLYWYRQTLGQGPEFLTYFQNEAQLEKSRLLSDRFSAERPKGSFSTLEIQRTEQGDSAMYLCSSRPTGFIHGYTFGSGTRLTVV.

The DNA for the CDR3 is TGTGCCAGCAGCCAAGAGGCGGGCCCCACAGATACGCAGTATTTT. This encodes CASSQEAGPTDTQYF. The J gene is TRBJ2-3, the V gene TRBV4-2; D may be TRBD2 (5 bases). The CDR3 extends over 15 amino acids. The V gene lost 0 bases and the J gene lost 2 bases, with 9 bases spanning the gap. CDR1 and CDR2 (germline): LGHNA, YNFKEQ.

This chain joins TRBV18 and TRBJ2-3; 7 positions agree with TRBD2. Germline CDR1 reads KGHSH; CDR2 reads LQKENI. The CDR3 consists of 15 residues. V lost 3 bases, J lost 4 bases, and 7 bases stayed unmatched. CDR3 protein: CASSPNAGEADTQYF. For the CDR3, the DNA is TGTGCCAGCTCACCCAACGCGGGGGAGGCAGATACGCAGTATTTT.

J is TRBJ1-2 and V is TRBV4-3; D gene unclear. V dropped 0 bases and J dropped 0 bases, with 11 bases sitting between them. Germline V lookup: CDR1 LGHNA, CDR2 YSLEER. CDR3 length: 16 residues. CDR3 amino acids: CASSQDWPDPNYGYTF. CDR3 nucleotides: TGCGCCAGCAGCCAAGATTGGCCCGATCCTAACTATGGCTACACCTTC.

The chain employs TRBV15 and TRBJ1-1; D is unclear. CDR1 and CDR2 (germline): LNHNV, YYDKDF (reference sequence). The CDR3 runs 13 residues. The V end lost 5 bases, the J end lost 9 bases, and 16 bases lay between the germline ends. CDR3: CATSAGVKGQAFF. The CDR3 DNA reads TGTGCCACCAGCGCCGGGGTGAAAGGCCAAGCTTTCTTT.

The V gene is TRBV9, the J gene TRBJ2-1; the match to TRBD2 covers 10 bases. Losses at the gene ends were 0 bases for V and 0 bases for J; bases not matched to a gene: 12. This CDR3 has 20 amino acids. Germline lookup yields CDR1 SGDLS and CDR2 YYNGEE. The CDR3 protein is CASSVGRLAGSAASYNEQFF. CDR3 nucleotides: TGTGCCAGCAGCGTAGGTAGACTAGCGGGCAGTGCCGCCTCCTACAATGAGCAGTTCTTC.

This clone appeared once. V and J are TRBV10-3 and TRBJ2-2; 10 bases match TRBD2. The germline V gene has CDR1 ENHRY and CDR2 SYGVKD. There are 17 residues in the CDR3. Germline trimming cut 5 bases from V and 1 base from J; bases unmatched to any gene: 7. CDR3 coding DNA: TGTGCCATCAGTTGGGCTAGCGGGAGCGAGAACACCGGGGAGCTGTTTTTT. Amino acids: CAISWASGSENTGELFF.

The CDR3 DNA reads as TGCGCCAGCAGCCAGCCCCGGAGGGGGCAGAACACTGAAGCTTTCTTT. It yields the protein CASSQPRRGQNTEAFF. V gene TRBV4-1 combines with J gene TRBJ1-1; TRBD1 matches at 7 bases. Trimming removed 3 bases from V and 1 base from J; junction bases left unmatched: 8. The CDR3 covers 16 residues. CDR1 is MGHRA and CDR2 is YSYEKL in the germline V gene.

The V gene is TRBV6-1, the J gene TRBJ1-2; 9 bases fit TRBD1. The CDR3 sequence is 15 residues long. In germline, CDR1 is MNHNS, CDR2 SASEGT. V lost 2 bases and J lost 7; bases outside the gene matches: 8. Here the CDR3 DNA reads TGTGCCAGCAGTGAATGGGACAGGGCCCCTCCTGGCTACACCTTC. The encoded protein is CASSEWDRAPPGYTF.

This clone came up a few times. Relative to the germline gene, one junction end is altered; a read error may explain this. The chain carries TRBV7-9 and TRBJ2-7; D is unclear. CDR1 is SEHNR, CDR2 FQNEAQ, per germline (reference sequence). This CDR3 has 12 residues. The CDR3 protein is CSSTLGTDEQYF. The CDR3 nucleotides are TGTTCCAGCACCCTAGGAACCGACGAGCAGTACTTC.

The chain's CDR3 is CASSLSSYYGYTF. CDR3 bases: TGTGCCAGCAGTTTAAGTAGCTACTATGGCTACACCTTC. J is TRBJ1-2 and V is TRBV27; D is unclear. V was shortened by 2 bases and J by 3 bases, with 7 bases between the two germline ends. The CDR3 has 13 residues. Germline-derived CDR1 and CDR2 are MNHEY and SMNVEV (reference sequence).

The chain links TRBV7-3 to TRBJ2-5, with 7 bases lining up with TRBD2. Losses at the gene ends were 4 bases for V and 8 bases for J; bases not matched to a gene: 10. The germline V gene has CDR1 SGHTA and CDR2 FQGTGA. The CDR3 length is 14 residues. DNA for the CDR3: TGTGCCAGCAGCTCCGGGGGAGGGGCGGGCACCCAGTACTTC. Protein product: CASSSGGGAGTQYF.

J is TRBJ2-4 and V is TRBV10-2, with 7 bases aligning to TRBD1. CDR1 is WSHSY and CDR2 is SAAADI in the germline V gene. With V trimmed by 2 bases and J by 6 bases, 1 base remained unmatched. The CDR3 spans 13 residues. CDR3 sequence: CASSEGTANIQYF. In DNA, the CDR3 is TGCGCCAGCAGTGAGGGGACAGCAAACATTCAGTACTTC.

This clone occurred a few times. The CDR3 loop is CASSDYTGGNEQYV. CDR3 nucleotides: TGTGCCAGCAGCGACTATACGGGGGGAAACGAGCAGTACGTC. The V gene is TRBV2, the J gene TRBJ2-7, with TRBD2 matching over 7 bases. The CDR3 totals 14 residues. CDR1 is SNHLY, CDR2 FYNNEI, per germline. The junction had 10 bases not matched to a gene; V was cut back by 6 bases and J by 5 bases.

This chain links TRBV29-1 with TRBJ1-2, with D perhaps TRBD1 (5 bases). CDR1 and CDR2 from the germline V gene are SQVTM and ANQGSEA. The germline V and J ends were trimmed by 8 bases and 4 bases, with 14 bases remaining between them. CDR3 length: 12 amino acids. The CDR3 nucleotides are TGCAGCTCGGGGGACGGACTCTATGGCTACACCTTC. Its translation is CSSGDGLYGYTF.

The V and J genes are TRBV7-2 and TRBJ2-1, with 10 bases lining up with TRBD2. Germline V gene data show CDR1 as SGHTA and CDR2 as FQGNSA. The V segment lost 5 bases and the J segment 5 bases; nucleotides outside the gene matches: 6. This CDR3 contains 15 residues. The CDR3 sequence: CASSPWTSGHNEQFF. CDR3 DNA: TGTGCCAGCAGCCCTTGGACTAGCGGACACAATGAGCAGTTCTTC. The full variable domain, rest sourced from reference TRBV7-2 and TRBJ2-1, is GAGVSQSPSNKVTEKGKDVELRCDPISGHTALYWYRQSLGQGLEFLIYFQGNSAPDKSGLPSDRFSAERTGGSVSTLTIQRTQQEDSAVYLCASSPWTSGHNEQFFGPGTRLTVL.

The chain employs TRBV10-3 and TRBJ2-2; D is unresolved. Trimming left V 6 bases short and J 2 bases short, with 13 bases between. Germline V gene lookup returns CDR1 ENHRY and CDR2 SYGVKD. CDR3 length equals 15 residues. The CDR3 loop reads CAISDPEYNTGELFF. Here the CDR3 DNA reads TGTGCCATCAGCGATCCAGAATACAACACCGGGGAGCTGTTTTTT.

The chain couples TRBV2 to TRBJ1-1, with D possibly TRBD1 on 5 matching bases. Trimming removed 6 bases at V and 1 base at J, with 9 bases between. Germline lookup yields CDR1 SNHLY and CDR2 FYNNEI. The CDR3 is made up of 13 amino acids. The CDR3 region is CASSRQPNTEAFF. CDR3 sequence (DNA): TGTGCCAGCAGCCGACAGCCGAACACTGAAGCTTTCTTT.